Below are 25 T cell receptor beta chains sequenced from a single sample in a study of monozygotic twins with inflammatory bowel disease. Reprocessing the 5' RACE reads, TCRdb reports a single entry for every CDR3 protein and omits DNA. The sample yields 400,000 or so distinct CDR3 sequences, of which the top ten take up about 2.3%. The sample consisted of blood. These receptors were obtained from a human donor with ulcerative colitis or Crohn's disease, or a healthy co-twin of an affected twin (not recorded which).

CDR3 region: CASSYSLVRQPQHF. This chain links TRBV6-2 or TRBV6-3 with TRBJ1-5; the D call from TCRdb, TRBD1, cannot be confirmed without DNA. CDR3 size: 14 residues. Per germline, CDR1 MNHEY and CDR2 SVGEGT.

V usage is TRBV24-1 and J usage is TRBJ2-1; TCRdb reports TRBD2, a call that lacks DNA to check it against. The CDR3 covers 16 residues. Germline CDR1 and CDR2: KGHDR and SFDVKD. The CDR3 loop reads CATSAPGLAGLEEQFF.

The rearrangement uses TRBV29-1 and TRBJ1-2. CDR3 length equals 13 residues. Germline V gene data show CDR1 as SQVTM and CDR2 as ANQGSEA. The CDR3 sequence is CSVDVGANYGYTF.

CDR3 residues: CASSSRLDNSPLHF. The chain recombines TRBV7-9 with TRBJ1-6. This CDR3 has 14 residues. CDR1 and CDR2 (germline): SEHNR, FQNEAQ (reference sequence).

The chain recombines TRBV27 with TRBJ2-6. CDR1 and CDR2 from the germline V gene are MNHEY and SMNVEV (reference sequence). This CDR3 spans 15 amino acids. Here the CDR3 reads CASSLWGSGANVLTF.

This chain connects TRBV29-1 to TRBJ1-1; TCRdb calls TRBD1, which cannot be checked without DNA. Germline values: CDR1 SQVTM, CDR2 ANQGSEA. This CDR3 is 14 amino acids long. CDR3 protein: CSVEGQGMNTEAFF.

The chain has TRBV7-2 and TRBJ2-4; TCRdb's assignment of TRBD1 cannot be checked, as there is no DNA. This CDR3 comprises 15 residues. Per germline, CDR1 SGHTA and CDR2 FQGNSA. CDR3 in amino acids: CASSRRSGGENIQYF. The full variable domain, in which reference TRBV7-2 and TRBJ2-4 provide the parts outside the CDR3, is GAGVSQSPSNKVTEKGKDVELRCDPISGHTALYWYRQSLGQGLEFLIYFQGNSAPDKSGLPSDRFSAERTGGSVSTLTIQRTQQEDSAVYLCASSRRSGGENIQYFGAGTRLSVL.

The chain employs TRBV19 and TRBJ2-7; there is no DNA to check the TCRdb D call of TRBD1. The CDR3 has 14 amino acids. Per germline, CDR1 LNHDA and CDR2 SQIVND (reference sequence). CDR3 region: CAITCRDRLYEQYF.

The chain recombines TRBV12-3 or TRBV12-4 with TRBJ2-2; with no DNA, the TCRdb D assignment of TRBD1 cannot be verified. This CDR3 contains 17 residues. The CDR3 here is CASSPSRGRLNTGELFF.

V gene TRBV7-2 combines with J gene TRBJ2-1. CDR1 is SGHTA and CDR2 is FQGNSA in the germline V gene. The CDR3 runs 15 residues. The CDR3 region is CASSFLTHHNGEQFF.

The CDR3 loop reads CASSLRGSPIGGYTF. The chain employs TRBV12-3 or TRBV12-4 and TRBJ1-2; TCRdb's D call, TRBD1, is unchecked because there is no DNA. This CDR3 is 15 amino acids long.

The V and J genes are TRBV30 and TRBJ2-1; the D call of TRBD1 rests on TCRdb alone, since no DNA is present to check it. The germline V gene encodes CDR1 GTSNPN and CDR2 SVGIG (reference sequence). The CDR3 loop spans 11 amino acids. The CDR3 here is CAWSTGVVQFF.

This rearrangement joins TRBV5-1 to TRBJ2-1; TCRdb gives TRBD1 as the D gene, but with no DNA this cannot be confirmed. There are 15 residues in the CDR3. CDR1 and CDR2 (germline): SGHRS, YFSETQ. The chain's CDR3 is CASSLAGTGINEQFF. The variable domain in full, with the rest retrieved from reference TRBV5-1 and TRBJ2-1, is KAGVTQTPRYLIKTRGQQVTLSCSPISGHRSVSWYQQTPGQGLQFLFEYFSETQRNKGNFPGRFSGRQFSNSRSEMNVSTLELGDSALYLCASSLAGTGINEQFFGPGTRLTVL.

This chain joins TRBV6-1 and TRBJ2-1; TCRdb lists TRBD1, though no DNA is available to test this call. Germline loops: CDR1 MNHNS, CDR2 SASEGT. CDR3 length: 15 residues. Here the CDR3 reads CASSEERGTYNEQFF.

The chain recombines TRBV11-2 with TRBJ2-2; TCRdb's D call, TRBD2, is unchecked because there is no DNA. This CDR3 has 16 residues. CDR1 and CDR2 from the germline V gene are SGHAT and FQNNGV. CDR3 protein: CASSFVLAGDTGELFF.

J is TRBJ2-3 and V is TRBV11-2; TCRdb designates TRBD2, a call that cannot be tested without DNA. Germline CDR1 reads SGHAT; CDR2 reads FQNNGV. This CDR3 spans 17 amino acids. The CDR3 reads CASSSDGRRLLRDTQYF.

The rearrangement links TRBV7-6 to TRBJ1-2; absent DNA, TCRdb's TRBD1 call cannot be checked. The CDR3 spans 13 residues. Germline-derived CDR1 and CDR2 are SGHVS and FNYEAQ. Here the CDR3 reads CASSPGASYGYTF. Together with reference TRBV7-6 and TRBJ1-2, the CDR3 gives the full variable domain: GAGVSQSPRYKVTKRGQDVALRCDPISGHVSLYWYRQALGQGPEFLTYFNYEAQQDKSGLPNDRFSAERPEGSISTLTIQRTEQRDSAMYRCASSPGASYGYTFGSGTRLTVV.

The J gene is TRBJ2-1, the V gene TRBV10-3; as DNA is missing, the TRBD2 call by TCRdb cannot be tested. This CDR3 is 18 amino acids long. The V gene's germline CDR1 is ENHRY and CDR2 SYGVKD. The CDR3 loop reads CAISFLASGGSRANKQFF.

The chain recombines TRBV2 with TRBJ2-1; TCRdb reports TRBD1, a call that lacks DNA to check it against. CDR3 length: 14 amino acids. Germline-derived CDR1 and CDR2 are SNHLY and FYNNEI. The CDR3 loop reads CASSEGQGAIEQFF.

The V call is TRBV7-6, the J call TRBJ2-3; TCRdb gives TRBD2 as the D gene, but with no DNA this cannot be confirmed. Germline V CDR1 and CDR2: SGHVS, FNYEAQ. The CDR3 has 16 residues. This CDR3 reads CASSLGTALLTDTQYF.

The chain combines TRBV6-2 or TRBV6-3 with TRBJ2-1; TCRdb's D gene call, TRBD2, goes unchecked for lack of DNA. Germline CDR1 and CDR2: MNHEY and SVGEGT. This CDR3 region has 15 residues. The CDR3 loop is CASIAGDGSYNEQFF.

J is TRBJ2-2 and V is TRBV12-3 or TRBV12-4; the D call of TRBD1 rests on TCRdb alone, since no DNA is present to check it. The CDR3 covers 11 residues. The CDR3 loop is CAGGWSGELFF.

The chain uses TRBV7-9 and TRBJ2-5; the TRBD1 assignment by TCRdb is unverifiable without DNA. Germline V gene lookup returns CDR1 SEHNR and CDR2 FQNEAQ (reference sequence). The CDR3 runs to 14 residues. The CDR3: CASSLGQQAETQYF.

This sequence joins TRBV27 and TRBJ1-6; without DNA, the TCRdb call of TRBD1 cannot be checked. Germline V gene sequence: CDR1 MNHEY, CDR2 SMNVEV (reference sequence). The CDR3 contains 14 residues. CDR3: CASSFGTLNSPLHF.

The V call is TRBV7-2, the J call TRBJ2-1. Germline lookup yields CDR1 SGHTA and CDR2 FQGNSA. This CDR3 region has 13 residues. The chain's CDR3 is CASSSSSYNEQFF.